The table lists the clone carrying this TCR beta chain with a few counts. Its specificity is unknown. The sample comes from a study of Ad26.COV2.S vaccination and SARS-CoV-2 variants. On the study more broadly: The vaccine Ad26.COV2.S was put into the muscle once, or twice with 56 days between.

The method was immunoSEQ multiplex PCR; TCRdb's version includes in-frame clones alone and lacks a portion of them. Of under 600,000 clones listed, around 89% are singletons. The V segment lost 5 bases and the J segment 7 bases; nucleotides outside the gene matches: 10. From germline, CDR1 is SGHVS and CDR2 FQNEAQ. The CDR3 loop spans 14 amino acids. Study conclusions and caveats: While placebo recipients had lower spike-specific TCR breadth, vaccine recipients had more.

Treatment reported: roughly 19 received Ad26.COV2.S at low or high dose, single or two shots; 5 received placebo; per-sample allocation not given. Collection of the samples took place on day 63 after the first injection of vaccine or placebo. An Ad26 vector that expressed Wuhan-strain SARS-CoV-2 spike constituted the vaccine. This clonotype was obtained from a person between 18 and 65 years old who received the Ad26.COV2.S COVID-19 vaccine or a placebo. The sequenced sample was peripheral blood, obtained in a trial of Ad26.COV2.S vaccine versus placebo. The chain carries TRBV7-8 and TRBJ2-7; 8 bases line up with TRBD1. CDR3 in DNA: TGTGCCAGCAGCCCGCGACAGGGGTGGGAAGAGCAGTACTTC. This gives the protein CASSPRQGWEEQYF.